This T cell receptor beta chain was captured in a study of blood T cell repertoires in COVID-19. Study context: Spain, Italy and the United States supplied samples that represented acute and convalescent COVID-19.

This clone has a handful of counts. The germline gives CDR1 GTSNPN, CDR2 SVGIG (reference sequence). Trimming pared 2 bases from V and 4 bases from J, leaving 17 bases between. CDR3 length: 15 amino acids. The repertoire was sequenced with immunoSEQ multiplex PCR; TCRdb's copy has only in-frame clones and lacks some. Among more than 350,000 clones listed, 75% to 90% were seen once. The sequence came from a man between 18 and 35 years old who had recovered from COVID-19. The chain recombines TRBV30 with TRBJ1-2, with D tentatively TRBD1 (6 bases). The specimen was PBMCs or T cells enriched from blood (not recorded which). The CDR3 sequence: CAWSPWTDPIYGYTF. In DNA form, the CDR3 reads TGTGCCTGGAGTCCCTGGACAGATCCTATCTATGGCTACACCTTC.